The 14 T cell receptor beta chains presented below share a single source sample, sequenced in a study of response to subunit inactivated influenza vaccine. TCRdb analysed the RT-PCR reads with MiXCR anew, one entry per CDR3 protein. Among 860,000 or so distinct CDR3 sequences listed, less than 25% were seen once. The specimen comprised PBMCs from blood, sampled 5 days after vaccination. The receptors derive from a middle-aged man who received an inactivated influenza vaccine.

This clonotype has only a few counts. V and J are TRBV7-8 and TRBJ1-2; perhaps TRBD1 as D (5 bases). V was clipped by 5 bases and J by 3 bases, with 13 bases between them. The CDR3 spans 14 residues. Per the germline V gene, CDR1 is SGHVS and CDR2 is FQNEAQ. As DNA, the CDR3 is TGTGCCAGCAGCATCAGGGAAGGGCACTATGGCTACACCTTC. Translating it yields CASSIREGHYGYTF.

Only a few counts were recorded for this clonotype. The rearrangement uses TRBV15 and TRBJ2-3, with TRBD2 matching over 7 bases. The CDR3 is 16 residues long. Germline V gene lookup returns CDR1 LNHNV and CDR2 YYDKDF (reference sequence). Losses at the gene ends were 5 bases for V and 1 base for J; bases not matched to a gene: 9. CDR3 nucleotides: TGTGCCACCAGCCCACCCACTAGCGAGGGCACAGATACGCAGTATTTT. Protein product: CATSPPTSEGTDTQYF.

This clonotype was observed a handful of times. The J gene is TRBJ2-7, the V gene TRBV4-2; D is unresolved. There are 13 residues in the CDR3. Germline CDR1 is LGHNA and CDR2 is YNFKEQ. The V end lost 0 bases, the J end lost 2 bases, and 5 bases lay between the germline ends. In DNA form, the CDR3 reads TGTGCCAGCAGCCAAGAGGTGGCCTACGAGCAGTACTTC. This codes for CASSQEVAYEQYF.

The rearrangement uses TRBV4-3 and TRBJ1-4; D unclear. With 1 base removed from V and 6 bases from J, the gap between germline ends came to 6 bases. The V gene's germline CDR1 is LGHNA and CDR2 YSLEER. The CDR3 is made up of 13 amino acids. The CDR3: CASSQVGDEKLFF. The CDR3 coding sequence is TGCGCCAGCAGCCAAGTCGGTGATGAAAAACTGTTTTTT.

This clonotype was picked up a small number of times. The V call is TRBV11-2, the J call TRBJ2-3; D might be TRBD1 (5 bases). Germline V gene sequence: CDR1 SGHAT, CDR2 FQNNGV. Trimming removed 1 base at V and 8 bases at J, with 13 bases between. The CDR3 extends over 14 amino acids. CDR3: CASSLVGGATTQYF. The CDR3 DNA reads as TGTGCCAGCAGCTTAGTCGGTGGGGCAACTACGCAGTATTTT.

The chain is built from TRBV5-5 and TRBJ2-6; D not resolved. CDR3 size: 15 residues. Germline V lookup: CDR1 SGHKS, CDR2 YYEKEE (reference sequence). Trimming took off 6 bases at V and 0 bases at J, with 10 bases between the two ends. CDR3 residues: CASNFRVSGANVLTF. The CDR3 nucleotides read TGTGCCAGCAACTTTAGGGTCTCTGGGGCCAACGTCCTGACTTTC.

V usage is TRBV20-1 and J usage is TRBJ1-4; TRBD1 is a possible D gene (6 bases). This CDR3 contains 14 residues. Per the germline V gene, CDR1 is DFQATT and CDR2 is SNEGSKA (reference sequence). The V gene lost 2 bases and the J gene lost 6 bases, with 13 bases spanning the gap. CDR3 nucleotide sequence: TGCAGTGCTAGACGGACAGTATCAGATGAAAAACTGTTTTTT. Its protein product is CSARRTVSDEKLFF.

The chain carries TRBV2 and TRBJ2-5; TRBD2 agrees at 14 bases. The CDR3 has 16 residues. CDR1 and CDR2 (germline): SNHLY, FYNNEI. The V gene end was trimmed by 5 bases and the J gene end by 5 bases; junction bases not matched to a gene: 7. Written as DNA, the CDR3 is TGTGCCAGCAGTTCCGGGACTAGCGGGAGTATCGAGACCCAGTACTTC. Translation: CASSSGTSGSIETQYF.

This clonotype was seen only a few times. The chain uses TRBV5-6 and TRBJ1-1; the match to TRBD1 covers 7 bases. The trim removed 5 bases at V and 0 bases at J, leaving 7 bases unmatched. This CDR3 region has 15 residues. Germline V gene data show CDR1 as SGHDT and CDR2 as YYEEEE. CDR3 in DNA: TGTGCCAGCAGACCTGGGACAGAAATGAACACTGAAGCTTTCTTT. Amino acid sequence: CASRPGTEMNTEAFF.

The rearrangement joins TRBV12-3 or TRBV12-4 to TRBJ2-2; 9 bases fit TRBD2. This CDR3 region has 17 residues. V trimming: 3 bases; J trimming: 1 base; junction bases outside the gene matches: 6. The DNA of the CDR3 is TGTGCCAGCAGTTTCCCCGGGACTAGCCGGAACACCGGGGAGCTGTTTTTT. It specifies CASSFPGTSRNTGELFF.

This chain links TRBV5-4 with TRBJ2-4; D is perhaps TRBD1 (6 bases). This CDR3 is 14 amino acids long. The ends were cut back, 1 base at V and 2 bases at J, with 7 bases in the middle. The V gene's germline CDR1 is SGHNT and CDR2 YYREEE (reference sequence). CDR3 DNA sequence: TGTGCCAGCAGCTTGTGGGGGCCCAAAAACATTCAGTACTTC. It is translated as CASSLWGPKNIQYF.

The chain employs TRBV12-3 or TRBV12-4 and TRBJ2-1; 8 bases align to TRBD1. The CDR3 loop spans 15 amino acids. V lost 5 bases and J lost 4; bases outside the gene matches: 7. CDR3 nucleotides: TGTGCCAGCAGTCCGACAGGGGTTAGGTACAATGAGCAGTTCTTC. Protein product: CASSPTGVRYNEQFF.

The V gene is TRBV27, the J gene TRBJ2-2; no definite D call. This CDR3 comprises 13 residues. V shed 3 bases and J shed 6 bases, with 8 bases lying between them. Germline lookup yields CDR1 MNHEY and CDR2 SMNVEV (reference sequence). DNA for the CDR3: TGTGCCAGCAGTTTTCGGACCTCCGGGGAGCTGTTTTTT. Its protein is CASSFRTSGELFF.

This clonotype turned up a few times. The J gene is TRBJ2-7, the V gene TRBV6-4; 7 bases map to TRBD1. CDR1 is MRHNA, CDR2 SNTAGT, per germline. The CDR3 covers 20 residues. Losses at the gene ends were 5 bases for V and 0 bases for J; bases not matched to a gene: 22. CDR3: CASSRRPRDSAIRHSYEQYF. In DNA form, the CDR3 reads TGTGCCAGCAGTCGACGACCCCGGGACAGCGCAATAAGACACTCCTACGAGCAGTACTTC.